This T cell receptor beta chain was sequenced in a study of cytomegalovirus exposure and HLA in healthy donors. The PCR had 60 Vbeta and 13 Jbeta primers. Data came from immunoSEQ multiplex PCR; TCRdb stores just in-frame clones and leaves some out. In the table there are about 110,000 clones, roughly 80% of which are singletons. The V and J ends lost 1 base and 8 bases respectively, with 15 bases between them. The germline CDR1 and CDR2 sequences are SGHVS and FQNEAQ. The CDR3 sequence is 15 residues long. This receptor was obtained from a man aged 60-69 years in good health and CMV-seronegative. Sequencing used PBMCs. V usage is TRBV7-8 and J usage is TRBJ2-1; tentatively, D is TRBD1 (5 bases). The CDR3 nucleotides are TGTGCCAGCAGCTTAGGGACGGGCCAAGGGGATGAGCAGTTCTTC. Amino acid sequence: CASSLGTGQGDEQFF.